This T cell receptor (beta chain) was recorded in a study of identical twins. Points from the study as a whole: Compared with unrelated sharing, twin-shared out-of-frame alpha sequences had more low-probability sequences. Beta out-of-frame twin sharing showed a weaker excess. A cross-sectional statistical analysis, not follow-up of the same donors, supported the conclusions.

This CDR3 region has 15 residues. V gave up 3 bases and J gave up 3 bases, with 15 bases separating them. The V gene's germline CDR1 is MNHEY and CDR2 SVGAGI. On this clonotype: Its antigen is unknown.

TCRdb called the 5' RACE reads again in MiXCR, with one record for every CDR3 protein. The top ten hold about 0.25% of the sample, which has some 1,700,000 distinct CDR3 sequences, 32% seen once. The chain uses TRBV6-5 and TRBJ2-7; the D is unclear. Sequenced material: cord blood. The TCR comes from a newborn girl in good health. In nucleotides, the CDR3 is TGTGCCAGCAGTTATGTGAGACCTACCTACTACGAGCAGTACTTC. Its protein is CASSYVRPTYYEQYF.